Below are 32 T cell receptor beta chains sequenced from a single sample in a study of identical twins. Each CDR3 protein is one row after TCRdb ran MiXCR on the 5' RACE reads. The data show around 240,000 distinct CDR3 sequences, with roughly a tenth seen just once and 9% to 10% held by the top ten. Sequencing used memory T cells sorted from blood. Receptors were obtained from a man aged 45-65 years in good health.

The rearrangement joins TRBV7-2 to TRBJ1-2; D is undetermined. This CDR3 comprises 14 residues. Trimming took 5 bases from V and 0 from J, leaving 10 bases between them. Germline CDR1 reads SGHTA; CDR2 reads FQGNSA. The CDR3 here is CASSPPLANYGYTF. The CDR3 region has the DNA TGTGCCAGCAGCCCACCGCTGGCTAACTATGGCTACACCTTC. The variable domain in full, completed from reference TRBV7-2 and TRBJ1-2, reads GAGVSQSPSNKVTEKGKDVELRCDPISGHTALYWYRQSLGQGLEFLIYFQGNSAPDKSGLPSDRFSAERTGGSVSTLTIQRTQQEDSAVYLCASSPPLANYGYTFGSGTRLTVV.

In its sample, this clonotype was seen many times. The chain combines TRBV20-1 with TRBJ2-1, with a tentative D call TRBD2 (5 bases). Trimming took 0 bases from V and 0 from J, leaving 12 bases between them. Germline loops: CDR1 DFQATT, CDR2 SNEGSKA (reference sequence). The CDR3 is made up of 16 amino acids. CDR3 in amino acids: CSARDLSGVSYNEQFF. Written as DNA, the CDR3 is TGCAGTGCTAGAGATCTAAGCGGAGTCTCCTACAATGAGCAGTTCTTC.

This clonotype has ten or more counts. The chain recombines TRBV28 with TRBJ2-1, with TRBD2 as a possible D gene (5 bases). V was shortened by 7 bases and J by 0 bases, with 7 bases between the two germline ends. The CDR3 has 13 amino acids. Germline CDR1 reads MDHEN; CDR2 reads SYDVKM. The CDR3 DNA follows: TGTGCCAGCAACGGGAACTCCTACAATGAGCAGTTCTTC. Translating it yields CASNGNSYNEQFF.

This clonotype was seen ten or more times. This chain links TRBV20-1 with TRBJ1-6; the D gene is possibly TRBD1 (6 bases). V lost 5 bases and J 7 bases, leaving 18 bases between the germline ends. Looked up from germline, CDR1 is DFQATT and CDR2 is SNEGSKA (reference sequence). CDR3 length: 15 amino acids. DNA of the CDR3: TGCAGTGCTCTCCCTGGGACACGGAGAAATTCACCCCTCCACTTT. Protein sequence: CSALPGTRRNSPLHF.

This clonotype turned up a few times. The chain uses TRBV11-2 and TRBJ2-3; D perhaps matches TRBD2 (6 bases). Germline V CDR1 and CDR2: SGHAT, FQNNGV. V lost 1 base to trimming and J lost 5 bases, with 16 bases between them. The CDR3 spans 16 residues. This CDR3 reads CASSLGFQGGVDTQYF. The CDR3 region has the DNA TGTGCCAGCAGCTTAGGATTCCAGGGCGGGGTAGATACGCAGTATTTT.

This clonotype was seen many times. This chain joins TRBV15 and TRBJ2-7, with 8 bases matching TRBD1. This CDR3 has 15 residues. CDR1 and CDR2 (germline): LNHNV, YYDKDF (reference sequence). After removal of 1 base from V and 0 bases from J, the junction contained 2 bases not matched to a gene. The DNA for the CDR3 is TGTGCCACCAGCAGAGGACAGGGGAGCTCCTACGAGCAGTACTTC. Translating gives CATSRGQGSSYEQYF.

The rearrangement uses TRBV6-1 and TRBJ2-5; TRBD1 is a possible D gene (6 bases). CDR1 is MNHNS, CDR2 SASEGT, per germline. V was shortened by 5 bases and J by 4 bases, with 20 bases between the two germline ends. The CDR3 is made up of 16 amino acids. In DNA, the CDR3 is TGTGCCAGCAGTCCCATCACACAGGGATTAGGAGAGACCCAGTACTTC. Protein product: CASSPITQGLGETQYF.

This clonotype was observed at least ten times. CDR3: CASSTVAGQGPWQPQHF. Here the CDR3 DNA reads TGTGCCAGTAGTACCGTCGCGGGACAGGGCCCATGGCAGCCCCAGCATTTT. The V gene is TRBV19, the J gene TRBJ1-5, with 9 bases identical to TRBD1. CDR1 and CDR2 (germline): LNHDA, SQIVND (reference sequence). The CDR3 consists of 17 residues. The V segment lost 4 bases and the J segment 7 bases; nucleotides outside the gene matches: 14.

This clonotype was seen more than once but under ten times. The rearrangement joins TRBV7-2 to TRBJ2-3; possible D gene TRBD2, 5 bases. This CDR3 is built from 13 residues. CDR1 and CDR2 from the germline V gene are SGHTA and FQGNSA. Trimming took off 0 bases at V and 9 bases at J, with 10 bases between the two ends. CDR3 region: CASSLAGVVTQYF. In DNA, the CDR3 is TGTGCCAGCAGCTTAGCCGGGGTAGTCACGCAGTATTTT.

The chain employs TRBV20-1 and TRBJ2-7, with TRBD2 matching over 9 bases. CDR3 length: 14 residues. V shed 1 base and J 3 bases; nucleotides not matched to a gene: 4. Germline CDR1 reads DFQATT; CDR2 reads SNEGSKA (reference sequence). CDR3: CSARVAGGIYEQYF. In DNA form, the CDR3 reads TGCAGTGCTAGAGTTGCGGGAGGGATCTACGAGCAGTACTTC.

This clonotype turned up a few times. The J gene is TRBJ2-7, the V gene TRBV2; D uncertain. V lost 5 bases, J lost 3 bases, and 14 bases lay in between. The V gene's germline CDR1 is SNHLY and CDR2 FYNNEI. The CDR3 is 14 amino acids. CDR3 nucleotide sequence: TGTGCCAGCAGTCTGGGATCTCCAGACTACGAGCAGTACTTC. It translates to CASSLGSPDYEQYF. Drawing the rest from reference TRBV2 and TRBJ2-7, the complete variable domain is EPEVTQTPSHQVTQMGQEVILRCVPISNHLYFYWYRQILGQKVEFLVSFYNNEISEKSEIFDDQFSVERPDGSNFTLKIRSTKLEDSAMYFCASSLGSPDYEQYFGPGTRLTVT.

This clonotype was counted ten times or more. The chain couples TRBV28 to TRBJ2-4, with 7 bases fitting TRBD1. Germline CDR1 and CDR2: MDHEN and SYDVKM. The V segment lost 6 bases and the J segment 1 base; nucleotides outside the gene matches: 9. The CDR3 runs to 16 residues. In nucleotides, the CDR3 is TGTGCCAGCAGACGACAAACACAGGGGGCCAAAAACATTCAGTACTTC. This encodes CASRRQTQGAKNIQYF.

The V call is TRBV9, the J call TRBJ1-4; tentatively, D is TRBD1 (5 bases). This CDR3 spans 13 amino acids. V dropped 2 bases and J dropped 8 bases, with 10 bases sitting between them. In germline, CDR1 is SGDLS, CDR2 YYNGEE. Here the CDR3 DNA reads TGTGCCAGCAGCGTCTCAGGGAACGAAAAACTGTTTTTT. This codes for CASSVSGNEKLFF.

This sequence joins TRBV5-1 and TRBJ2-5; 9 bases match TRBD2. The CDR3 has 13 residues. Germline values: CDR1 SGHRS, CDR2 YFSETQ. Trimming took 6 bases from V and 2 from J; bases not matched to a gene: 2. The CDR3 spells CASTLAGQETQYF. The DNA for the CDR3 is TGCGCCAGCACCCTAGCGGGGCAAGAGACCCAGTACTTC. Looking up the rest from reference TRBV5-1 and TRBJ2-5 gives the full variable domain: KAGVTQTPRYLIKTRGQQVTLSCSPISGHRSVSWYQQTPGQGLQFLFEYFSETQRNKGNFPGRFSGRQFSNSRSEMNVSTLELGDSALYLCASTLAGQETQYFGPGTRLLVL.

The V and J genes are TRBV5-1 and TRBJ2-5; D possibly corresponds to TRBD2 (6 bases). V lost 1 base, J lost 4 bases, and 14 bases lay in between. In germline, CDR1 is SGHRS, CDR2 YFSETQ. The length of the CDR3 is 15 residues. The DNA for the CDR3 is TGCGCCAGCAGCTTGCAGCCCGGAGGGACAGAGACCCAGTACTTC. The encoded protein is CASSLQPGGTETQYF.

The chain recombines TRBV19 with TRBJ2-2, with a tentative D call TRBD1 (5 bases). The CDR3 has 11 amino acids. CDR1 LNHDA and CDR2 SQIVND come from the germline V gene (reference sequence). The V end lost 6 bases, the J end lost 6 bases, and 5 bases lay between the germline ends. The CDR3 DNA sequence: TGTGCCAGTAGACAGGCCGGGGAGCTGTTTTTT. Translating gives CASRQAGELFF. The entire variable domain, with the rest obtained from reference TRBV19 and TRBJ2-2, is as follows: DGGITQSPKYLFRKEGQNVTLSCEQNLNHDAMYWYRQDPGQGLRLIYYSQIVNDFQKGDIAEGYSVSREKKESFPLTVTSAQKNPTAFYLCASRQAGELFFGEGSRLTVL.

This clonotype was seen ten or more times. This chain connects TRBV20-1 to TRBJ2-3; TRBD1 matches at 10 bases. The trim removed 1 base at V and 4 bases at J, leaving 8 bases unmatched. Germline CDR1 DFQATT, CDR2 SNEGSKA (reference sequence). The CDR3 covers 16 residues. The CDR3 here is CSARALGTGEADTQYF. Written as DNA, the CDR3 is TGCAGTGCTAGAGCCCTCGGGACAGGGGAGGCAGATACGCAGTATTTT.

This chain joins TRBV4-2 and TRBJ1-1, with unresolved D. Trimming removed 5 bases from V and 0 bases from J, with 10 bases in between. This CDR3 region has 14 residues. The V gene's germline CDR1 is LGHNA and CDR2 YNFKEQ. The CDR3 here is CASSKDGLNTEAFF. Here the CDR3 DNA reads TGTGCCAGCAGCAAGGACGGATTGAACACTGAAGCTTTCTTT.

This clonotype has at least ten counts. V gene TRBV3-1 combines with J gene TRBJ2-7; TRBD1 might be the D (5 bases). Germline lookup yields CDR1 LGHDT and CDR2 YNNKEL (reference sequence). V lost 4 bases and J lost 4, with 14 bases in between. The CDR3 is made up of 14 amino acids. The CDR3 DNA reads TGTGCCAGCAGCCTCGGACCTGACAGATACGAGCAGTACTTC. Its protein is CASSLGPDRYEQYF.

The CDR3 DNA reads TGCAGTGCTAGAGATTACAGTCAGCATTCACCCCTCCACTTT. Protein product: CSARDYSQHSPLHF. V is TRBV20-1 and J is TRBJ1-6, with D unclear. Germline V CDR1 and CDR2: DFQATT, SNEGSKA (reference sequence). The CDR3 has 14 residues. V was trimmed by 0 bases and J by 8 bases, leaving 11 bases between them.

The sample holds a few counts of this clonotype. This sequence joins TRBV28 and TRBJ2-7; TRBD2 agrees at 10 bases. CDR3 length: 16 amino acids. V trimming: 6 bases; J trimming: 2 bases; junction bases outside the gene matches: 10. Germline V CDR1 and CDR2: MDHEN, SYDVKM. In nucleotides, the CDR3 is TGTGCCAGCAGCCCTACCTCCCTAGCGGGAGCCTACGAGCAGTACTTC. Amino acids: CASSPTSLAGAYEQYF.

This clonotype was counted at least ten times. In DNA form, the CDR3 reads TGTGCCAGCAGTTTAATGAGTCAGCCCCAGCATTTT. Its protein is CASSLMSQPQHF. The genes are TRBV12-3 or TRBV12-4 and TRBJ1-5, with D unclear. The CDR3 runs 12 residues. Trimming pared 2 bases from V and 6 bases from J, leaving 5 bases between.

This chain uses TRBV7-2 with TRBJ1-3; no clear D gene. Germline-derived CDR1 and CDR2 are SGHTA and FQGNSA. The CDR3 spans 17 residues. Trimming took 1 base from V and 0 from J, leaving 13 bases between them. CDR3 coding DNA: TGTGCCAGCAGCTTAGTCCCGGACCTGAGCTCTGGAAACACCATATATTTT. Translated: CASSLVPDLSSGNTIYF. Supplemented by reference TRBV7-2 and TRBJ1-3, the full variable domain reads GAGVSQSPSNKVTEKGKDVELRCDPISGHTALYWYRQSLGQGLEFLIYFQGNSAPDKSGLPSDRFSAERTGGSVSTLTIQRTQQEDSAVYLCASSLVPDLSSGNTIYFGEGSWLTVV.

There are many counts of this clonotype. V usage is TRBV5-1 and J usage is TRBJ2-7; weak D call: TRBD2 (6 bases). This CDR3 contains 17 residues. Trimming took off 0 bases at V and 2 bases at J, with 18 bases between the two ends. Germline V lookup: CDR1 SGHRS, CDR2 YFSETQ. CDR3 loop: CASSLGPARDFTYEQYF. The DNA for the CDR3 is TGCGCCAGCAGCTTGGGACCGGCTAGGGACTTCACCTACGAGCAGTACTTC.

This clonotype has a count of ten or more. The chain couples TRBV7-8 to TRBJ2-5; D may be TRBD2 (5 bases). CDR3 size: 15 residues. CDR1 SGHVS and CDR2 FQNEAQ come from the germline V gene. Trimming removed 1 base at V and 2 bases at J, with 11 bases between. CDR3 DNA: TGTGCCAGCAGCTTAGTTCGAGGGTCGCAAGAGACCCAGTACTTC. Encoded protein: CASSLVRGSQETQYF.

This clonotype was seen ten or more times. The V call is TRBV28, the J call TRBJ2-3, with D uncertain. The V end lost 5 bases, the J end lost 1 base, and 19 bases lay between the germline ends. The CDR3 has 17 amino acids. CDR1 MDHEN and CDR2 SYDVKM come from the germline V gene. CDR3 sequence: CASSPRGLRWGTDTQYF. CDR3 in DNA: TGTGCCAGCAGTCCTCGTGGGTTGAGGTGGGGCACAGATACGCAGTATTTT.

The rearrangement joins TRBV7-2 to TRBJ1-3; possibly TRBD1 for D (5 bases). V lost 5 bases and J 7 bases, leaving 12 bases between the germline ends. The CDR3 consists of 13 residues. The germline CDR1 and CDR2 sequences are SGHTA and FQGNSA. CDR3 protein: CASSNRDGNTIYF. CDR3 bases: TGTGCCAGCAGCAACCGGGACGGGAACACCATATATTTT.

This chain links TRBV7-2 with TRBJ2-2; D unresolved. The CDR3 has 14 amino acids. Trimming cost V 1 base and J 4 bases, with 7 bases left between them. The germline CDR1 and CDR2 sequences are SGHTA and FQGNSA. The DNA for the CDR3 is TGTGCCAGCAGCTTAGGGGCCCTCACCGGGGAGCTGTTTTTT. Translated: CASSLGALTGELFF.

This clonotype has only one observation. It may be a read error: a sequence one base away is much more abundant. The chain joins TRBV7-8 to TRBJ1-1; D uncertain. The CDR3 contains 13 residues. Germline CDR1 and CDR2: SGHVS and FQNEAQ. CDR3 loop: CASREGVTTEALF. CDR3 bases: TGTGCCAGCAGGGAGGGCGTTACCACTGAAGCTTTATTT.

The chain combines TRBV12-3 or TRBV12-4 with TRBJ2-7; D perhaps matches TRBD2 (6 bases). Trimming cost V 7 bases and J 2 bases, with 18 bases left between them. The CDR3 contains 15 residues. CDR3 amino acids: CASTTGTLYPYEQYF. The CDR3 DNA is TGTGCCAGCACCACTGGGACTTTGTATCCCTACGAGCAGTACTTC.

This clonotype was recorded at least ten times. This sequence joins TRBV11-2 and TRBJ2-7; 12 bases match TRBD2. The V segment lost 0 bases and the J segment 0 bases; nucleotides outside the gene matches: 6. CDR3 length equals 18 residues. The germline CDR1 and CDR2 sequences are SGHAT and FQNNGV. CDR3 loop: CASSLETSGGPSSYEQYF. The CDR3 DNA is TGTGCCAGCAGCTTAGAGACTAGCGGGGGACCCAGCTCCTACGAGCAGTACTTC.

This clonotype was observed a handful of times. V usage is TRBV4-1 and J usage is TRBJ1-2, with 8 positions matching TRBD1. The CDR3 spans 15 residues. Per the germline V gene, CDR1 is MGHRA and CDR2 is YSYEKL. J gave up 4 bases and V 0 bases, and 4 bases lay outside the gene matches. In DNA, the CDR3 is TGCGCCAGCAGCCAAGAAGGACAGGGCGGCTATGGCTACACCTTC. Its translation is CASSQEGQGGYGYTF.